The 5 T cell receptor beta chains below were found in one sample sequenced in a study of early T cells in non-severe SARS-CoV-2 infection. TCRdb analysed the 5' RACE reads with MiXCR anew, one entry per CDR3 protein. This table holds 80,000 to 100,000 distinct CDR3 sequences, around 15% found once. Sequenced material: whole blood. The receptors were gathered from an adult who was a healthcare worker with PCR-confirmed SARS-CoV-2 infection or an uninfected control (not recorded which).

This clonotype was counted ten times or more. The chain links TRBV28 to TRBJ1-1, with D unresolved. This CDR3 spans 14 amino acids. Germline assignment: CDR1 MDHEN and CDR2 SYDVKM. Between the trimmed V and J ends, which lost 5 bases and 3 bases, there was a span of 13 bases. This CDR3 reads CASSPIREHTEAFF. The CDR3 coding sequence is TGTGCCAGCAGTCCTATTAGGGAGCACACTGAAGCTTTCTTT.

The CDR3 loop is CASNGNPRSYNEQFF. In DNA form, the CDR3 reads TGTGCCAGCAACGGTAACCCCCGCTCCTACAATGAGCAGTTCTTC. The V and J genes are TRBV2 and TRBJ2-1; no clear D gene. Germline V gene data show CDR1 as SNHLY and CDR2 as FYNNEI. The CDR3 spans 15 residues. The V and J ends lost 7 bases and 0 bases respectively, with 13 bases between them.

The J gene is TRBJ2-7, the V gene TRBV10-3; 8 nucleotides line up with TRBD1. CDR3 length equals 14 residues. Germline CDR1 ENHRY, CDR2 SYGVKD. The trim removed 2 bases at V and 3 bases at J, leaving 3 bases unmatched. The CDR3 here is CAISEGTGVYEQYF. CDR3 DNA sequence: TGTGCCATCAGTGAGGGGACAGGCGTCTACGAGCAGTACTTC.

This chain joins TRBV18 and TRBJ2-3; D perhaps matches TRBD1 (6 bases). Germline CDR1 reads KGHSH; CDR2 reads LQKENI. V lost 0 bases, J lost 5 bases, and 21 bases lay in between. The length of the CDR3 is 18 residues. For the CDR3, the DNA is TGTGCCAGCTCACCACCGGGGACACCATCCCGGATGGGAGATACGCAGTATTTT. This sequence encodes CASSPPGTPSRMGDTQYF.

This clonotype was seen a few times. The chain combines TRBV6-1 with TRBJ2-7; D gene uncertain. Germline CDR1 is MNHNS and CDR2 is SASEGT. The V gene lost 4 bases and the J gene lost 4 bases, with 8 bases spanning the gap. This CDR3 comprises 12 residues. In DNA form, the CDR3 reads TGTGCCAGCAGTGCCGAAGGGTACGAGCAGTACTTC. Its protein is CASSAEGYEQYF.